This T cell receptor (beta chain) came from a study of T cell repertoires in cytomegalovirus infection. Background on the study: Signatures in public TCR beta sequences pointed to both CMV infection and matching HLA type.

Each CDR3 protein is one row after TCRdb ran MiXCR on the reads. The table has about 250,000 distinct CDR3 sequences, approximately 13% seen once; the top ten hold approximately 1.6%. This clonotype was observed many times. Germline lookup yields CDR1 SGHTA and CDR2 FQGNSA. V lost 11 bases and J 5 bases, leaving 21 bases between the germline ends. The CDR3 runs to 14 residues. The receptor was derived from a human donor in good health (CMV status not recorded). Some clones in this sample may be carry-over from other donors' samples. V is TRBV7-2 and J is TRBJ2-5; D is ambiguous. The sequenced sample was PBMCs. DNA of the CDR3: TGTGCCTCCCGTCTTAGCTTGACCGAGGAGACCCAGTACTTC. This sequence encodes CASRLSLTEETQYF. The whole variable domain, filled in from reference TRBV7-2 and TRBJ2-5, reads GAGVSQSPSNKVTEKGKDVELRCDPISGHTALYWYRQSLGQGLEFLIYFQGNSAPDKSGLPSDRFSAERTGGSVSTLTIQRTQQEDSAVYLCASRLSLTEETQYFGPGTRLLVL.